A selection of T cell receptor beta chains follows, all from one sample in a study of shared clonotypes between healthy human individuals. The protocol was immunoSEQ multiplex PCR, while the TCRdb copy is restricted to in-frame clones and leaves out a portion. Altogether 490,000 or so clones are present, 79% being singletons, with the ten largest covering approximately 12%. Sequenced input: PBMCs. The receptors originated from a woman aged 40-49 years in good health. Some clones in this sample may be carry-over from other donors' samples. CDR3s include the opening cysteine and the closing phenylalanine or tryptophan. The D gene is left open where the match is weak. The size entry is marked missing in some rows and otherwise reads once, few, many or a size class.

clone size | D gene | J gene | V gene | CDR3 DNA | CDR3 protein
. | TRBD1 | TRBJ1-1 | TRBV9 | TGTGCCAGCAGCAGGGGACAGGGGGGGAACACTGAAGCTTTCTTT | CASSRGQGGNTEAFF
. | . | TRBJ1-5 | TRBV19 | TGTGCCAGTAGTATTAGTGTGGTGATTAGCAATCAGCCCCAGCATTTT | CASSISVVISNQPQHF
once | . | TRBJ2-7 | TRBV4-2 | TGTGCCAGCAGCCAAGAGGTAGCGGCAGGATCCTACGAGCAGTACTTC | CASSQEVAAGSYEQYF
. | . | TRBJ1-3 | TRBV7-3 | TGTGCCAGCAGCCCCCCCGTCACTGGAAACACCATATATTTT | CASSPPVTGNTIYF
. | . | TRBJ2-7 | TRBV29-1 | TGCAGCGCCGAACAGCCCGGGTGGAACGAGCAGTACTTC | CSAEQPGWNEQYF
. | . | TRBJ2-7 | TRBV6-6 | TGTGCCAGCAGCCCCCCTGGATACGAGCAGTACTTC | CASSPPGYEQYF
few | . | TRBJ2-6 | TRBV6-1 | TGTGCCAGCAGTGAAGCGGGTGATGGGGCCAACGTCCTGACTTTC | CASSEAGDGANVLTF
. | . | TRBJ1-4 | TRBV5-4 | TGTGCCAGCAGCTTGATGGCTAATGAAAAACTGTTTTTT | CASSLMANEKLFF
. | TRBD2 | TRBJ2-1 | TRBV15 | TGTGCCACCAGCAGAGAGGGTCTAGCGGAGGCCAATGAGCAGTTCTTC | CATSREGLAEANEQFF
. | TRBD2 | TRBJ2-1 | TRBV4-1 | TGCGCCAGCAGCCCCGGGAGGGCTAGCGGTTCCTACAATGAGCAGTTCTTC | CASSPGRASGSYNEQFF
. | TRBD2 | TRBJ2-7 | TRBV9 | TGTGCCAGCAGCCCACCGGGACTAGCGGGGGAGGAGCAGTACTTC | CASSPPGLAGEEQYF